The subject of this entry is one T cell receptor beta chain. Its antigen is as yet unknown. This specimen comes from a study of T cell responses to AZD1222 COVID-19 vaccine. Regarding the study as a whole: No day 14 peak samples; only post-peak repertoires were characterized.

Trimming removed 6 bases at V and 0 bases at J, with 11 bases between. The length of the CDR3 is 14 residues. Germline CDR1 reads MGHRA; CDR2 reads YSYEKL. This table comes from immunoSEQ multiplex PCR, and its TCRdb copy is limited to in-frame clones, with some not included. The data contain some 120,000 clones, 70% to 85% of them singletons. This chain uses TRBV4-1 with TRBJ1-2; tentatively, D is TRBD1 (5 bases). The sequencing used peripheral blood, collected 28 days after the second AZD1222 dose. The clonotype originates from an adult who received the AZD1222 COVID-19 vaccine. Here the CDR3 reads CASSRDGSNYGYTF. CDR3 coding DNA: TGCGCCAGCAGTCGGGACGGTTCTAACTATGGCTACACCTTC.